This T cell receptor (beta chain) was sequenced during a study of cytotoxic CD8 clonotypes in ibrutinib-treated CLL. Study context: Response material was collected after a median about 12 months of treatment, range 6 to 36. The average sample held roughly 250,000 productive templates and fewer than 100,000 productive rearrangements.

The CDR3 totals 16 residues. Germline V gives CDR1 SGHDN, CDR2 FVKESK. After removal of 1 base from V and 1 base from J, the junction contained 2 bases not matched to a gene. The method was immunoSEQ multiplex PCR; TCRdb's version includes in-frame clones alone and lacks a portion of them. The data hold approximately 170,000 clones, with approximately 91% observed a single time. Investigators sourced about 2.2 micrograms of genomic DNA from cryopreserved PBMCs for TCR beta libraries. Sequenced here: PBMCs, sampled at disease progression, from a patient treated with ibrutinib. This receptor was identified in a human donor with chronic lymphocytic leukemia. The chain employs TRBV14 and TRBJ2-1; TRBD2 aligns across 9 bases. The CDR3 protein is CASSQGSGRSYNEQFF. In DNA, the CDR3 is TGTGCCAGCAGCCAAGGGAGCGGGAGGTCCTACAATGAGCAGTTCTTC.